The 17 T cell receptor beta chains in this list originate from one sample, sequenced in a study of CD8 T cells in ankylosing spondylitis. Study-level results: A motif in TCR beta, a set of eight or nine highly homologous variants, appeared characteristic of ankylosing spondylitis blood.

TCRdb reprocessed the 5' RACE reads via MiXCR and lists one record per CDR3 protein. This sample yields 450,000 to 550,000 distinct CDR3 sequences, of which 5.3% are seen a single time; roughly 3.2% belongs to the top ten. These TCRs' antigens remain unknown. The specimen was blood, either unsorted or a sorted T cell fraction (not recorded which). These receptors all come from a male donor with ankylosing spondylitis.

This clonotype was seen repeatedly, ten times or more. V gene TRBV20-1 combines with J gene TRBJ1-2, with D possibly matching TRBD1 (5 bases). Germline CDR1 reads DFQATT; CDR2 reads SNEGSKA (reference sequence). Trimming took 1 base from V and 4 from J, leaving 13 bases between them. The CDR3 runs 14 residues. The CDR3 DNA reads TGCAGTGCTAGAGCAGGGTGGTCGACCTATGGCTACACCTTC. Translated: CSARAGWSTYGYTF.

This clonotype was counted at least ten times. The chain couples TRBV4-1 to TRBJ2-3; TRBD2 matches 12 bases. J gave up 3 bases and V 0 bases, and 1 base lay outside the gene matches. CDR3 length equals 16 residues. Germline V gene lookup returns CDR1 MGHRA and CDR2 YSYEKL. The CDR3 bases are TGCGCCAGCAGCCAAGATACTAGCGGGAGGACAGATACGCAGTATTTT. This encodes CASSQDTSGRTDTQYF.

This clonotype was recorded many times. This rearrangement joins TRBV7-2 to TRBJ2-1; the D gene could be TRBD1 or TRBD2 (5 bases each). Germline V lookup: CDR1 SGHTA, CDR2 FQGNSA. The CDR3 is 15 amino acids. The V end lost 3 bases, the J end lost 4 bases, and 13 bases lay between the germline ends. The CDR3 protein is CASSFGTDNYNEQFF. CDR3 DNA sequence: TGTGCCAGCAGCTTCGGGACGGATAATTACAATGAGCAGTTCTTC.

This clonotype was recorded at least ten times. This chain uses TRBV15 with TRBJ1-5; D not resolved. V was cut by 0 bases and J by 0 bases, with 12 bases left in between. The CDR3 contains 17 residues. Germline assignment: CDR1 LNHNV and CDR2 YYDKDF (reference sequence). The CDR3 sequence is CATSRDRRTTSNQPQHF. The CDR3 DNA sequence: TGTGCCACCAGCAGAGATCGGCGGACCACTAGCAATCAGCCCCAGCATTTT.

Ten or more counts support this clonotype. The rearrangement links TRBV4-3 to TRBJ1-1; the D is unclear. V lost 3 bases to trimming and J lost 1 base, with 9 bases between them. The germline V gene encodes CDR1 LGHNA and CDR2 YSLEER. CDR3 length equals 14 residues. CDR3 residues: CASSHQRENTEAFF. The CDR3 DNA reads TGCGCCAGCAGCCATCAAAGGGAGAACACTGAAGCTTTCTTT.

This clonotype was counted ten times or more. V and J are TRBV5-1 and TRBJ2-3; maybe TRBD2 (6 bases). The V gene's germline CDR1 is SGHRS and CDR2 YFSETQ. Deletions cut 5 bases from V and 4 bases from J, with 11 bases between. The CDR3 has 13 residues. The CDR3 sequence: CASRPTSADTQYF. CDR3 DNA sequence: TGCGCCAGCAGGCCGACTAGTGCAGATACGCAGTATTTT.

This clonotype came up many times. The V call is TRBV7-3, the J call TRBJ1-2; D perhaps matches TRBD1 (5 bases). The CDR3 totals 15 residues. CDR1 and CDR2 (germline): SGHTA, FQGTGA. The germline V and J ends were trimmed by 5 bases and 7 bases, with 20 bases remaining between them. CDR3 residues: CASSPGTLSGSGYTF. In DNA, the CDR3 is TGTGCCAGCAGCCCAGGGACCCTGTCCGGTTCTGGCTACACCTTC.

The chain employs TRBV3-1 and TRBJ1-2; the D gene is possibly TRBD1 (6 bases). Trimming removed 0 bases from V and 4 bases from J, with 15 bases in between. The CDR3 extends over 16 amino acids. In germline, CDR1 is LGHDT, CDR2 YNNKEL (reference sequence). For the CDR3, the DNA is TGTGCCAGCAGCCAAGAAAGGCTCCAGGGGCTCTATGGCTACACCTTC. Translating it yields CASSQERLQGLYGYTF.

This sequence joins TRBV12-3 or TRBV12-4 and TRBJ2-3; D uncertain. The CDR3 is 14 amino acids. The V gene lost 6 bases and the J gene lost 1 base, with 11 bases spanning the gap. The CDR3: CASRYDLGTDTQYF. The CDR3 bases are TGTGCCAGCAGATACGACTTGGGCACAGATACGCAGTATTTT.

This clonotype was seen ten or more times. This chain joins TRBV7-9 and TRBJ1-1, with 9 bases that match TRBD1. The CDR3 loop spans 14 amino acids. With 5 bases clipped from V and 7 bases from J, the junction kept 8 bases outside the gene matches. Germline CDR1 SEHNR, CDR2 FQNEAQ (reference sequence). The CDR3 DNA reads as TGTGCCAGCAGCCTCGGGACAGGGCTAAGTGAAGCTTTCTTT. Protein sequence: CASSLGTGLSEAFF.

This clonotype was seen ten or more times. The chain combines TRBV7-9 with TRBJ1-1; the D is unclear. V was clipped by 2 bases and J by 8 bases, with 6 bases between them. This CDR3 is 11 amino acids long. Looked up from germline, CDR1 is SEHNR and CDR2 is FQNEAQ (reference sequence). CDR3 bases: TGTGCCAGCAGCTTACCCGACGAAGCTTTCTTT. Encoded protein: CASSLPDEAFF.

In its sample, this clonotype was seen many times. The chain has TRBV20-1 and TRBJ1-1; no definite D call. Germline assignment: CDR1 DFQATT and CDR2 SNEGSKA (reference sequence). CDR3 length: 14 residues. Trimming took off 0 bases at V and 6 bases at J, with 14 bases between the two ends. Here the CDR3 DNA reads TGCAGTGCTAGAGAGATTGTGGGTATGGCTGAAGCTTTCTTT. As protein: CSAREIVGMAEAFF.

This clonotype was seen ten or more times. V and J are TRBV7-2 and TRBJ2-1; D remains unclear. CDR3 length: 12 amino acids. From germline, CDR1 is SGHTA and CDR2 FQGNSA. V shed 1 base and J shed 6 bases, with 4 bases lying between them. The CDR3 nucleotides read TGTGCCAGCAGCTTAGTTGTCAATGAGCAGTTCTTC. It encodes CASSLVVNEQFF.

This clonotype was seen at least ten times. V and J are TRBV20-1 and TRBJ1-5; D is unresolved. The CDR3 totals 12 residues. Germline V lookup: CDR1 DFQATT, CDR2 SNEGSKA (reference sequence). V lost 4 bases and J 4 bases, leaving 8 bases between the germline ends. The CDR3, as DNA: TGCAGTGCTACCTCTTTAAATCAGCCCCAGCATTTT. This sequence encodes CSATSLNQPQHF.

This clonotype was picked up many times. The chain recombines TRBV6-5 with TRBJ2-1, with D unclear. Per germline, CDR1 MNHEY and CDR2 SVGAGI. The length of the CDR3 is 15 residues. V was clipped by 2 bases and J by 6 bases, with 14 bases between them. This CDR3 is CASSYGLGVGNEQFF. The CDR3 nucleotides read TGTGCCAGCAGTTACGGCCTTGGGGTTGGCAATGAGCAGTTCTTC.

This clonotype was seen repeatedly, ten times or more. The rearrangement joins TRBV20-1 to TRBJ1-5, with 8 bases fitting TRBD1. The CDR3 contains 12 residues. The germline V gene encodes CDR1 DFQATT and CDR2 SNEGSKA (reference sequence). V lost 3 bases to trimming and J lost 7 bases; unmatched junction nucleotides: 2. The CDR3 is CSASRGQQPQHF. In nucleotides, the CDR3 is TGCAGTGCTAGCAGGGGGCAACAGCCCCAGCATTTT.

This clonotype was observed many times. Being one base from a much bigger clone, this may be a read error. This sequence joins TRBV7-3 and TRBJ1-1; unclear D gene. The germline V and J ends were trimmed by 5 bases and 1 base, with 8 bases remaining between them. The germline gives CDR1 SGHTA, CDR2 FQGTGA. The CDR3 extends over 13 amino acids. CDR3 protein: CASSTGRNTEAFF. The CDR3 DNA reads TGTGCCAGCAGCACTGGACGGAACACTGAAGCTTTCTTT.